The 8 T cell receptor beta chains given below trace back to one sample, sequenced in a study of shared clonotypes between healthy human individuals (dated by TCRdb to 2020 to 2021). For the CD8 naive samples, CD45RO-negative cells were positively selected for CCR7, yielding a CD45RA+CCR7+ population from which TemRA cells were excluded. The method behind the library was the immunoSEQ multiplex PCR assay. TCRdb retrieved this table from immuneACCESS and kept in-frame rearrangements only. Not all clones are present; in checked studies, unresolved V genes account for under half, and no reason is known for the remainder. For this sample there are some 2.1 million clones; approximately 95% appear just once. The ten largest clones capture about 1.1% of the sample. Material: naive CD8+ T cells sorted from blood. The cell subset or site label corresponds to: CD45RA+CCR7+. Receptors were obtained from a man aged 18 to 30 in good health.

This clone was recorded once. At one end the junction does not follow the germline gene, possibly because of a read error. V usage is TRBV28 and J usage is TRBJ2-7; no firm D call. The length of the CDR3 is 15 residues. Germline CDR1 MDHEN, CDR2 SYDVKM. The CDR3 bases are TGTGCCAGCAGTTTTGTGACCCGGAGCTCCTATGAGCAGTACTTC. Its translation is CASSFVTRSSYEQYF.

The rearrangement joins TRBV10-1 to TRBJ2-7, with 8 nucleotides matching TRBD2. The CDR3 spans 18 residues. V dropped 3 bases and J dropped 2; count of bases not matched to a gene: 15. Germline CDR1 is WNHNN and CDR2 is SYGVQD (reference sequence). CDR3 sequence (DNA): TGCGCCAGCAGTGATAGCTTCAAAGGTAGCGGGATTCCCTACGAGCAGTACTTC. Translation: CASSDSFKGSGIPYEQYF.

This rearrangement joins TRBV5-8 to TRBJ2-7; tentatively, D is TRBD2 (6 bases). Looked up from germline, CDR1 is SGHTS and CDR2 is YDEGEE. The CDR3 contains 15 residues. The V end was cut by 7 bases, the J end by 4 bases, with 21 bases between. The CDR3 nucleotides read TGTGCCAGCTGGGACTCGGGGGATAACCGGTACGAGCAGTACTTC. Amino acid sequence: CASWDSGDNRYEQYF.

Turning to this clone: This CDR3 is also generated by other DNA sequences in the sample. The genes are TRBV15 and TRBJ2-7; no clear D. The V end lost 1 base, the J end lost 4 bases, and 11 bases lay between the germline ends. Germline loops: CDR1 LNHNV, CDR2 YYDKDF (reference sequence). CDR3 length: 14 residues. The CDR3, as DNA: TGTGCCACCAGCAGAGGTCCGACGGGTTACGAGCAGTACTTC. Translating it yields CATSRGPTGYEQYF.

This chain links TRBV7-6 with TRBJ1-3, with D possibly TRBD1 on 5 matching bases. CDR1 and CDR2 (germline): SGHVS, FNYEAQ. The V and J ends lost 8 bases and 4 bases respectively, with 9 bases between them. CDR3 size: 12 residues. In DNA form, the CDR3 reads TGTGCCAGCTTCGGGGGGGGAAACACCATATATTTT. Encoded protein: CASFGGGNTIYF.

The J gene is TRBJ2-1, the V gene TRBV5-6; 13 nucleotides agree with TRBD2. From germline, CDR1 is SGHDT and CDR2 YYEEEE. Trimming cost V 4 bases and J 4 bases; bases outside gene matches: 8. This CDR3 has 17 residues. The CDR3 spells CASSQGLAGPVYNEQFF. The CDR3 coding sequence is TGTGCCAGCAGCCAGGGACTAGCGGGGCCTGTGTACAATGAGCAGTTCTTC.

This clone was counted a single time. The J gene is TRBJ2-2, the V gene TRBV4-1, with unresolved D. Between the trimmed V and J ends, which lost 0 bases and 0 bases, there was a span of 8 bases. Germline V gene lookup returns CDR1 MGHRA and CDR2 YSYEKL. This CDR3 contains 16 residues. The CDR3: CASSQDEWTNTGELFF. DNA of the CDR3: TGCGCCAGCAGCCAAGATGAGTGGACGAACACCGGGGAGCTGTTTTTT.

The rearrangement joins TRBV4-1 to TRBJ1-5; D not resolved. Germline-derived CDR1 and CDR2 are MGHRA and YSYEKL. With 0 bases removed from V and 4 bases from J, the gap between germline ends came to 7 bases. The CDR3 is made up of 14 amino acids. The CDR3: CASSQETANQPQHF. CDR3 bases: TGCGCCAGCAGCCAAGAGACGGCAAATCAGCCCCAGCATTTT.